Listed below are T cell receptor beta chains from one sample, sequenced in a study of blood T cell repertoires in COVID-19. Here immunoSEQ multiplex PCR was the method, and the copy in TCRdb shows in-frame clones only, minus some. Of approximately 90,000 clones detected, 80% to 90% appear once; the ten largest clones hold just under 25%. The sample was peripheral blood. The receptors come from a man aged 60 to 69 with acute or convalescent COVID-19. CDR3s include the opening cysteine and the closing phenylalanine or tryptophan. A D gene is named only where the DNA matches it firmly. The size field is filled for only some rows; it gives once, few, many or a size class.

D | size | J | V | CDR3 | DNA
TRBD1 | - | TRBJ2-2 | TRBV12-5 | CASGPSTGGGYTGELFF | TGTGCTAGTGGCCCTTCGACAGGGGGCGGGTACACCGGGGAGCTGTTTTTT
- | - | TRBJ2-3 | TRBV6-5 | CASKGYSKGVDTQYF | TGTGCCAGCAAAGGGTATTCTAAGGGGGTAGATACGCAGTATTTT
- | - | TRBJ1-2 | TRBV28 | CASSWGTGGVYGYTF | TGTGCCAGCAGTTGGGGAACGGGGGGCGTGTATGGCTACACCTTC
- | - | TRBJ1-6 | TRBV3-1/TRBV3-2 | CASSPTGGNSPLHF | TGTGCCAGCAGCCCGACCGGGGGGAATTCACCCCTCCACTTT
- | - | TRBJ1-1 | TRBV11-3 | CASSLGQNTEAFF | TGTGCCAGCAGCTTAGGGCAGAACACTGAAGCTTTCTTT
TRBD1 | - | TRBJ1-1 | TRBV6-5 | CASSSLTGDTEAFF | TGTGCCAGCAGTTCACTAACAGGGGACACTGAAGCTTTCTTT
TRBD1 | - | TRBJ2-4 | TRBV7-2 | CASSPHRGRGKNIQYF | TGTGCCAGCAGCCCCCACAGGGGGAGAGGCAAAAACATTCAGTACTTC
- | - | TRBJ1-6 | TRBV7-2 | CASSSLTLGGIPLHF | TGTGCCAGCAGCTCATTAACCTTGGGGGGGATACCCCTCCACTTT
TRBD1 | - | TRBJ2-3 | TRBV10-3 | CAISESARDRAATDTQYF | TGTGCCATCAGTGAGTCGGCTAGGGACAGAGCCGCCACAGATACGCAGTATTTT
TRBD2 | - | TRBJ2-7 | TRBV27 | CASSLRLGLVKYEQYF | TGTGCCAGCAGTTTACGGCTGGGACTAGTGAAATACGAGCAGTACTTC
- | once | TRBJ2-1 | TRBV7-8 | CASILGQLGVNEQFF | TGTGCCAGCATCCTAGGACAGCTAGGAGTCAATGAGCAGTTCTTC
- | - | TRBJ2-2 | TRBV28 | CASRYGGNTGELFF | TGTGCCAGCCGATACGGGGGGAACACCGGGGAGCTGTTTTTT
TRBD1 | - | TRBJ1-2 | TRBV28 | CASRRQGYGYGYTF | TGTGCCAGCAGGAGACAGGGTTATGGTTATGGCTACACCTTC
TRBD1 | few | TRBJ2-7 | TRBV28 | CATMTTGQGNRCEQYF | TGTGCCACCATGACCACCGGACAGGGTAATAGATGCGAGCAGTACTTC
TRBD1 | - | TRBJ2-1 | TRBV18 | CASSPVPGQLHNEQFF | TGTGCCAGCTCACCCGTTCCGGGACAGCTACACAATGAGCAGTTCTTC
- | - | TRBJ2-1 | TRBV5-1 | CASSSLPGSYNEQFF | TGCGCCAGCAGCTCGCTCCCGGGCTCCTACAATGAGCAGTTCTTC
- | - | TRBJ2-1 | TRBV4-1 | CASSLTGPDSSYNEQFF | TGCGCCAGCAGCCTAACGGGGCCGGACAGCTCCTACAATGAGCAGTTCTTC
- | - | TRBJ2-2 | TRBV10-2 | CASMVRLSTGELFF | TGCGCCAGCATGGTCCGACTAAGCACCGGGGAGCTGTTTTTT
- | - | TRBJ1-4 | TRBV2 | CASSPPGAEKLFF | TGTGCCAGCAGTCCTCCTGGAGCGGAAAAACTGTTTTTT
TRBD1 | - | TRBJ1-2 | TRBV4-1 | CASSPGGQGGGYTF | TGCGCCAGCAGCCCCGGAGGACAGGGGGGTGGCTACACCTTC
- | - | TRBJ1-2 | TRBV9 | CASSVVPAGGYTF | TGTGCCAGCAGCGTAGTCCCGGCGGGAGGCTACACCTTC
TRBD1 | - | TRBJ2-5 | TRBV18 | CASSPLDRGETQYF | TGTGCCAGCTCACCGCTGGACAGGGGGGAGACCCAGTACTTC
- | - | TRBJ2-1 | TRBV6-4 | CASSEVITGSEQFF | TGTGCCAGCAGTGAGGTGATAACAGGGAGTGAGCAGTTCTTC
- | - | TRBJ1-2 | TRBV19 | CASSIQQGENGYTF | TGTGCCAGTAGTATCCAACAGGGAGAAAATGGCTACACCTTC
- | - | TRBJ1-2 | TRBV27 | CASRFRMGPGQPSPGGYTF | TGTGCCAGCAGATTTCGGATGGGGCCTGGACAGCCTTCCCCGGGGGGCTACACCTTC
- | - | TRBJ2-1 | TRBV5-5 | CASSLVGEYNEQFF | TGTGCCAGCAGCTTGGTAGGGGAATACAATGAGCAGTTCTTC
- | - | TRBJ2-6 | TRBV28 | CASSSTGTGANVLTF | TGTGCCAGCAGTTCGACAGGTACTGGGGCCAACGTCCTGACTTTC
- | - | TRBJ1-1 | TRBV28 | CASSTRGSANTEAFF | TGTGCCAGCAGTACGCGAGGCTCAGCCAACACTGAAGCTTTCTTT
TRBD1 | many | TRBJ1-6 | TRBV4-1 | CASAIDRGGNSPLHF | TGCGCCAGCGCCATCGACAGGGGCGGTAATTCACCCCTCCACTTT
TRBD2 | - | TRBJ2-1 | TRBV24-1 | CATSAPQRGGRNEQFF | TGTGCCACCAGTGCCCCACAGCGGGGGGGCCGCAATGAGCAGTTCTTC
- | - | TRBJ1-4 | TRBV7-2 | CASSLLLSEKLFF | TGTGCCAGCAGCTTACTTCTAAGTGAAAAACTGTTTTTT
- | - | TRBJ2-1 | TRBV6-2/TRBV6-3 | CASSPTRLHYNEQFF | TGTGCCAGCAGCCCCACTAGACTTCACTACAATGAGCAGTTCTTC
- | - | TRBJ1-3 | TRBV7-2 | CASSFVSDTSGNTIYF | TGTGCCAGCAGCTTTGTGTCAGACACCTCTGGAAACACCATATATTTT
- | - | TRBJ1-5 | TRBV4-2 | CASSEVYRASNQPQHF | TGTGCCAGCAGCGAAGTTTACAGGGCTAGCAATCAGCCCCAGCATTTT
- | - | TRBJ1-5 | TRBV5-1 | CASSLDPGRGTQHF | TGCGCCAGCAGCTTGGACCCAGGGAGGGGGACCCAGCATTTT
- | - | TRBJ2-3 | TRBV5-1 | CASSFQGTDTQYF | TGCGCCAGCAGTTTCCAGGGGACAGATACGCAGTATTTT
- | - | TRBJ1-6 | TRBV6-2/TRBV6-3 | CASSYFGQIDSPLHF | TGTGCCAGCAGTTACTTCGGACAGATTGATTCACCCCTCCACTTT
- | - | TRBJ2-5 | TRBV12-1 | CASSFYPPAVQREQETQYF | TGTGCCAGCAGCTTTTACCCCCCCGCGGTGCAGCGGGAACAAGAGACCCAGTACTTC
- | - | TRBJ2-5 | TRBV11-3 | CASSLSMQETQYF | TGTGCCAGCAGCCTTTCTATGCAAGAGACCCAGTACTTC
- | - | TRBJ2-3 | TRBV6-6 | CASSYDATDTQYF | TGTGCCAGCAGTTACGATGCGACAGATACGCAGTATTTT
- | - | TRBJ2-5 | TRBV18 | CASSPPGSGVETQYF | TGTGCCAGCTCACCACCGGGATCGGGGGTCGAGACCCAGTACTTC
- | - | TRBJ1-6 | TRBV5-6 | CASSLEGGPFSPLHF | TGTGCCAGCAGCTTGGAGGGGGGGCCATTTTCACCCCTCCACTTT
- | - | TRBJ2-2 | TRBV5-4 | CASSLRGGTTGELFF | TGTGCCAGCAGCTTAAGAGGGGGAACCACCGGGGAGCTGTTTTTT
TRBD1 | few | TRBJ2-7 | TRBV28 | CASRYPADRGTYEQYF | TGTGCCAGCAGGTATCCAGCTGACAGGGGAACCTACGAGCAGTACTTC
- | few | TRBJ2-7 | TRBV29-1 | CSVEARVGEQYF | TGCAGCGTTGAGGCCAGGGTCGGCGAGCAGTACTTC